These 4 T cell receptor beta chains were all obtained from the same sample, sequenced in a study of blood T cell repertoires in COVID-19. Using immunoSEQ multiplex PCR, the repertoire was profiled, and TCRdb retains in-frame clones only, with some absent. The table has approximately 210,000 clones, 84% seen once. The specimen sequenced was peripheral blood. These receptors were taken from a woman aged 45-65 years with active or convalescent COVID-19.

The chain combines TRBV30 with TRBJ2-7; a possible D gene is TRBD1 (6 bases). Looked up from germline, CDR1 is GTSNPN and CDR2 is SVGIG (reference sequence). Trimming stripped 5 bases from V and 6 bases from J, with 11 bases between. This CDR3 contains 11 residues. CDR3 sequence (DNA): TGTGCCTGGGGTTTAGGGGGCGAGCAGTACTTC. Translated, it gives CAWGLGGEQYF.

This clone was observed once. The chain recombines TRBV7-3 with TRBJ2-3, with D perhaps matching TRBD2 (7 bases). Trimming cost V 2 bases and J 0 bases, with 12 bases left between them. Germline V gene data show CDR1 as SGHTA and CDR2 as FQGTGA. The CDR3 runs 16 residues. For the CDR3, the DNA is TGTGCCAGCAGCTTACTAGGGGGAGGGAGCACAGATACGCAGTATTTT. It codes for CASSLLGGGSTDTQYF.

V and J are TRBV19 and TRBJ1-5; 10 bases are shared with TRBD1. From germline, CDR1 is LNHDA and CDR2 SQIVND (reference sequence). The CDR3 sequence is 16 residues long. The CDR3 coding sequence is TGTGCAGTAGGGACAGGGGAGATAAATAGCAATCAGCCCCAGCATTTT. Protein product: CAVGTGEINSNQPQHF. Based on the CDR3 plus reference TRBV19 and TRBJ1-5, the full variable domain is DGGITQSPKYLFRKEGQNVTLSCEQNLNHDAMYWYRQDPGQGLRLIYYSQIVNDFQKGDIAEGYSVSREKKESFPLTVTSAQKNPTAFYLCAVGTGEINSNQPQHFGDGTRLSIL.

The chain couples TRBV28 to TRBJ1-5; D perhaps matches TRBD1 (6 bases). The V gene lost 6 bases and the J gene lost 2 bases, with 11 bases spanning the gap. The germline V gene encodes CDR1 MDHEN and CDR2 SYDVKM. The CDR3 covers 14 residues. The CDR3 is CASSGQGRNQPQHF. The CDR3 DNA is TGTGCCAGCAGCGGGCAGGGGCGCAATCAGCCCCAGCATTTT. Full variable domain (outside the CDR3, taken from reference TRBV28 and TRBJ1-5): DVKVTQSSRYLVKRTGEKVFLECVQDMDHENMFWYRQDPGLGLRLIYFSYDVKMKEKGDIPEGYSVSREKKERFSLILESASTNQTSMYLCASSGQGRNQPQHFGDGTRLSIL.